The 30 T cell receptor beta chains below all came from one sample that was sequenced in a study of T cell responses to AZD1222 COVID-19 vaccine. Data came from immunoSEQ multiplex PCR; TCRdb stores just in-frame clones and leaves some out. The data show just under 95,000 clones, with roughly 84% seen just once and 13% held by the top ten. The specimen was peripheral blood, collected on day 0 of AZD1222 vaccination. The receptors stem from an adult in good health.

The rearrangement joins TRBV28 to TRBJ2-2; 10 bases fit TRBD2. V shed 3 bases, J shed 2 bases, and the junction held 6 bases outside the gene matches. The germline CDR1 and CDR2 sequences are MDHEN and SYDVKM. This CDR3 spans 17 amino acids. The CDR3 bases are TGTGCCAGCAGTTTCCCAGGACTAGCGGTTAACACCGGGGAGCTGTTTTTT. Translated, it gives CASSFPGLAVNTGELFF. Complete variable domain (other parts from reference TRBV28 and TRBJ2-2): DVKVTQSSRYLVKRTGEKVFLECVQDMDHENMFWYRQDPGLGLRLIYFSYDVKMKEKGDIPEGYSVSREKKERFSLILESASTNQTSMYLCASSFPGLAVNTGELFFGEGSRLTVL.

The genes are TRBV7-9 and TRBJ1-3; 9 nucleotides align to TRBD1. J gave up 1 base and V 3 bases, and 4 bases lay outside the gene matches. Germline V CDR1 and CDR2: SEHNR, FQNEAQ (reference sequence). This CDR3 region has 16 residues. CDR3 nucleotides: TGTGCCAGCAGCTTTGGGACAGGGCGGTCTGGAAACACCATATATTTT. Protein sequence: CASSFGTGRSGNTIYF.

CDR3 protein: CASSTRDSYQETQYF. The CDR3 coding sequence is TGTGCCAGCAGTACCCGAGACAGCTACCAAGAGACCCAGTACTTC. This rearrangement joins TRBV28 to TRBJ2-5; D may be TRBD1 (5 bases). Trimming took off 5 bases at V and 0 bases at J, with 13 bases between the two ends. Germline V gene data show CDR1 as MDHEN and CDR2 as SYDVKM. The CDR3 loop spans 15 amino acids. The entire variable domain, with the rest obtained from reference TRBV28 and TRBJ2-5, is as follows: DVKVTQSSRYLVKRTGEKVFLECVQDMDHENMFWYRQDPGLGLRLIYFSYDVKMKEKGDIPEGYSVSREKKERFSLILESASTNQTSMYLCASSTRDSYQETQYFGPGTRLLVL.

This rearrangement joins TRBV5-1 to TRBJ2-7; D possibly corresponds to TRBD1 (6 bases). The CDR3 runs 13 residues. The V end was cut by 2 bases, the J end by 1 base, with 7 bases between. Germline CDR1 and CDR2: SGHRS and YFSETQ. CDR3 nucleotide sequence: TGCGCCAGCAGCTTAACAGGGTCCTACGAGCAGTACTTC. Protein sequence: CASSLTGSYEQYF.

V is TRBV6-2 or TRBV6-3 and J is TRBJ2-1, with TRBD2 matching 10 bases. V lost 6 bases, J lost 0 bases, and 2 bases stayed unmatched. Germline loops: CDR1 MNHEY, CDR2 SVGEGT. CDR3 length equals 15 residues. Here the CDR3 reads CASSSSGGSYNEQFF. The CDR3 region has the DNA TGTGCCAGCAGCTCTAGCGGGGGCTCCTACAATGAGCAGTTCTTC.

This chain links TRBV19 with TRBJ2-6; no firm D call. Germline V gene data show CDR1 as LNHDA and CDR2 as SQIVND (reference sequence). V shed 2 bases and J shed 4 bases, with 9 bases lying between them. CDR3 length: 15 amino acids. The CDR3 here is CASSIPGRGANVLTF. The CDR3 nucleotides are TGTGCCAGTAGTATACCTGGACGAGGGGCCAACGTCCTGACTTTC.

J is TRBJ1-5 and V is TRBV24-1; maybe TRBD1 (6 bases). The CDR3 length is 18 residues. Looked up from germline, CDR1 is KGHDR and CDR2 is SFDVKD. Trimming took 9 bases from V and 0 from J, leaving 23 bases between them. CDR3 sequence (DNA): TGTGCCACCGGGGGAGTACAGGGTAAAGGCGATAGCAATCAGCCCCAGCATTTT. It yields the protein CATGGVQGKGDSNQPQHF.

This clone has just one count. This sequence joins TRBV30 and TRBJ2-7; 9 positions match TRBD1. The CDR3 is made up of 14 amino acids. The junction had 7 bases not matched to a gene; V was cut back by 2 bases and J by 5 bases. Looked up from germline, CDR1 is GTSNPN and CDR2 is SVGIG (reference sequence). CDR3 in amino acids: CAWSRTGGVDEQYF. DNA for the CDR3: TGTGCCTGGAGTAGAACAGGGGGCGTCGACGAGCAGTACTTC.

J is TRBJ2-2 and V is TRBV19; 11 positions agree with TRBD2. V trimming: 5 bases; J trimming: 8 bases; junction bases outside the gene matches: 7. There are 15 residues in the CDR3. Germline V gene data show CDR1 as LNHDA and CDR2 as SQIVND (reference sequence). CDR3 loop: CASSVSGGARGELFF. CDR3 bases: TGTGCCAGTAGTGTTAGCGGGGGGGCTCGAGGGGAGCTGTTTTTT. The entire variable domain, with the rest obtained from reference TRBV19 and TRBJ2-2, is as follows: DGGITQSPKYLFRKEGQNVTLSCEQNLNHDAMYWYRQDPGQGLRLIYYSQIVNDFQKGDIAEGYSVSREKKESFPLTVTSAQKNPTAFYLCASSVSGGARGELFFGEGSRLTVL.

This clone was seen a few times. V is TRBV2 and J is TRBJ2-7, with 8 nucleotides matching TRBD1. The CDR3 extends over 13 amino acids. J was trimmed by 3 bases and V by 6 bases; bases with no gene match: 4. CDR1 and CDR2 (germline): SNHLY, FYNNEI. Here the CDR3 reads CASSTGQGYEQYF. In DNA, the CDR3 is TGTGCCAGCAGCACCGGACAGGGCTACGAGCAGTACTTC. Full variable domain (rest looked up from reference TRBV2 and TRBJ2-7): EPEVTQTPSHQVTQMGQEVILRCVPISNHLYFYWYRQILGQKVEFLVSFYNNEISEKSEIFDDQFSVERPDGSNFTLKIRSTKLEDSAMYFCASSTGQGYEQYFGPGTRLTVT.

The chain recombines TRBV2 with TRBJ2-3; TRBD2 is a possible D gene (5 bases). V lost 7 bases and J lost 3, with 11 bases in between. Per germline, CDR1 SNHLY and CDR2 FYNNEI. The CDR3 has 13 residues. The CDR3 DNA sequence: TGTGCCAGCACACGGGGTAAGACAGATACGCAGTATTTT. This encodes CASTRGKTDTQYF.

This clone has only one observation. J is TRBJ2-2 and V is TRBV9, with unresolved D. The CDR3 has 14 amino acids. Germline CDR1 reads SGDLS; CDR2 reads YYNGEE. With 0 bases removed from V and 1 base from J, the gap between germline ends came to 4 bases. CDR3 sequence reads: CASSVAQNTGELFF. Written as DNA, the CDR3 is TGTGCCAGCAGCGTAGCGCAGAACACCGGGGAGCTGTTTTTT.

On this clone itself: The sample carries other DNA sequences with the same CDR3. The chain employs TRBV30 and TRBJ2-7; D uncertain. The CDR3 spans 12 residues. V lost 0 bases and J lost 1, with 4 bases in between. Germline assignment: CDR1 GTSNPN and CDR2 SVGIG (reference sequence). CDR3 sequence (DNA): TGTGCCTGGAGTGTCAGTTCCTACGAGCAGTACTTC. This sequence encodes CAWSVSSYEQYF.

The V gene is TRBV7-2, the J gene TRBJ1-2; D possibly corresponds to TRBD1 (6 bases). Germline loops: CDR1 SGHTA, CDR2 FQGNSA. V lost 1 base and J lost 0, with 12 bases in between. The CDR3 totals 16 residues. CDR3: CASSLDGGKANYGYTF. The CDR3, as DNA: TGTGCCAGCAGCTTAGATGGGGGCAAGGCTAACTATGGCTACACCTTC. The full variable domain, its missing parts supplied by reference TRBV7-2 and TRBJ1-2, is GAGVSQSPSNKVTEKGKDVELRCDPISGHTALYWYRQSLGQGLEFLIYFQGNSAPDKSGLPSDRFSAERTGGSVSTLTIQRTQQEDSAVYLCASSLDGGKANYGYTFGSGTRLTVV.

This clone has a handful of counts. This sequence joins TRBV30 and TRBJ2-2; D unclear. The CDR3 is 15 amino acids. The germline gives CDR1 GTSNPN, CDR2 SVGIG (reference sequence). The ends were cut back, 0 bases at V and 2 bases at J, with 10 bases in the middle. The CDR3 coding sequence is TGTGCCTGGAGTGTATCTAATAGAAACACCGGGGAGCTGTTTTTT. It is translated as CAWSVSNRNTGELFF.

The chain is built from TRBV28 and TRBJ2-3, with D tentatively TRBD1 (5 bases). Germline V gene sequence: CDR1 MDHEN, CDR2 SYDVKM. The CDR3 contains 15 residues. V lost 2 bases and J 5 bases, leaving 14 bases between the germline ends. The CDR3 spells CASSLPLGRVDTQYF. Here the CDR3 DNA reads TGTGCCAGCAGTTTACCCCTAGGCAGGGTAGATACGCAGTATTTT.

The rearrangement links TRBV7-2 to TRBJ1-1; D remains ambiguous. The CDR3 runs to 13 residues. V lost 8 bases to trimming and J lost 1 base, with 11 bases between them. Germline CDR1 reads SGHTA; CDR2 reads FQGNSA. This chain's CDR3 is CASGPWKNTEAFF. CDR3 nucleotide sequence: TGTGCCAGCGGCCCGTGGAAGAACACTGAAGCTTTCTTT.

The chain has TRBV27 and TRBJ2-7; D not resolved. CDR1 and CDR2 from the germline V gene are MNHEY and SMNVEV (reference sequence). The CDR3 has 13 amino acids. V was cut by 3 bases and J by 0 bases, with 6 bases left in between. Here the CDR3 DNA reads TGTGCCAGCAGTTTTTCCCTCTCCTACGAGCAGTACTTC. It translates to CASSFSLSYEQYF.

This clone was seen a few times. The CDR3 is CASKLGGMNTGELFF. Written as DNA, the CDR3 is TGTGCCAGTAAGTTAGGCGGGATGAACACCGGGGAGCTGTTTTTT. V is TRBV19 and J is TRBJ2-2; D may be TRBD2 (6 bases). V dropped 7 bases and J dropped 1 base, with 13 bases sitting between them. CDR3 length: 15 residues. Per germline, CDR1 LNHDA and CDR2 SQIVND (reference sequence).

The chain carries TRBV12-3 or TRBV12-4 and TRBJ1-2, with a weak D call TRBD1 (5 bases). The V gene lost 2 bases and the J gene lost 3 bases, with 7 bases spanning the gap. The CDR3 loop spans 13 amino acids. In nucleotides, the CDR3 is TGTGCCAGCAGTTTACTGGGGGACTATGGCTACACCTTC. It yields the protein CASSLLGDYGYTF.

Only a few counts were recorded for this clone. The chain uses TRBV19 and TRBJ1-2; D uncertain. V was pared by 0 bases and J by 6 bases, with 8 bases between. CDR1 and CDR2 from the germline V gene are LNHDA and SQIVND (reference sequence). This CDR3 is built from 13 residues. The CDR3 region is CASSIDRTDGYTF. CDR3 DNA: TGTGCCAGTAGTATAGATCGCACAGATGGCTACACCTTC.

J is TRBJ2-5 and V is TRBV5-1; 7 positions agree with TRBD1. The CDR3 runs to 16 residues. V lost 3 bases, J lost 0 bases, and 8 bases stayed unmatched. The germline CDR1 and CDR2 sequences are SGHRS and YFSETQ. The CDR3 here is CASSSDGTANQETQYF. The DNA of the CDR3 is TGCGCCAGCAGCTCAGATGGGACAGCCAACCAAGAGACCCAGTACTTC.

CDR3 sequence: CSVDRQGGGETQYF. CDR3 bases: TGCAGCGTCGACAGACAGGGTGGGGGCGAGACCCAGTACTTC. The chain recombines TRBV29-1 with TRBJ2-5; TRBD1 matches at 7 bases. The CDR3 covers 14 residues. Trimming removed 6 bases from V and 5 bases from J; junction bases left unmatched: 12. The germline V gene encodes CDR1 SQVTM and CDR2 ANQGSEA.

The chain couples TRBV25-1 to TRBJ1-2; D might be TRBD1 (6 bases). This CDR3 is 14 amino acids long. Germline V gene sequence: CDR1 MGHDK, CDR2 SYGVNS. V lost 1 base to trimming and J lost 4 bases, with 10 bases between them. Written as DNA, the CDR3 is TGTGCCAGCAGTGAATTGAACAGGGCCTATGGCTACACCTTC. Translated: CASSELNRAYGYTF.

This chain uses TRBV3-1 (or the pseudogene TRBV3-2) with TRBJ2-5, with 10 bases fitting TRBD2. The CDR3 has 20 amino acids. The V and J ends lost 1 base and 0 bases, in that order; junction bases with no gene match: 14. The germline gives CDR1 LGHDT, CDR2 YNNKEL (reference sequence). Written as DNA, the CDR3 is TGTGCCAGCAGCCAAGCAACGCTAGCGGGGGAAAATCAGTACCAAGAGACCCAGTACTTC. The encoded protein is CASSQATLAGENQYQETQYF.

Only a few counts were recorded for this clone. The chain combines TRBV4-2 with TRBJ1-4; 8 bases are a match to TRBD1. Trimming at V came to 4 bases and at J to 8 bases, leaving 9 bases not matched to a gene. This CDR3 is built from 15 residues. The germline V gene has CDR1 LGHNA and CDR2 YNFKEQ. The CDR3 DNA is TGTGCCAGCAGCCCCCCGGACAGGGCGAGGGAAAAACTGTTTTTT. Amino acid sequence: CASSPPDRAREKLFF.

The chain links TRBV7-2 to TRBJ1-5; 10 bases line up with TRBD1. CDR1 is SGHTA, CDR2 FQGNSA, per germline. The V and J ends lost 3 bases and 6 bases, in that order; junction bases with no gene match: 5. The length of the CDR3 is 15 residues. This CDR3 reads CASSFGRQGAQPQHF. CDR3 in DNA: TGTGCCAGCAGCTTTGGAAGACAGGGGGCTCAGCCCCAGCATTTT. The full variable domain, with the rest looked up from reference TRBV7-2 and TRBJ1-5, is GAGVSQSPSNKVTEKGKDVELRCDPISGHTALYWYRQSLGQGLEFLIYFQGNSAPDKSGLPSDRFSAERTGGSVSTLTIQRTQQEDSAVYLCASSFGRQGAQPQHFGDGTRLSIL.

J is TRBJ1-2 and V is TRBV9, with a weak D call TRBD1 (6 bases). Germline lookup yields CDR1 SGDLS and CDR2 YYNGEE. This CDR3 is 15 amino acids long. Trimming stripped 4 bases from V and 3 bases from J, with 16 bases between. The CDR3 DNA reads as TGTGCCAGCAGCATGGGACAAGAGGGATACTATGGCTACACCTTC. It is translated as CASSMGQEGYYGYTF.

The chain links TRBV28 to TRBJ1-2, with 8 bases that match TRBD1. Germline V lookup: CDR1 MDHEN, CDR2 SYDVKM. The CDR3 runs to 15 residues. V gave up 3 bases and J gave up 4 bases; unmatched junction bases: 7. The chain's CDR3 is CASSLGLTGVYGYTF. For the CDR3, the DNA is TGTGCCAGCAGTTTGGGATTGACAGGGGTCTATGGCTACACCTTC.

In its sample, this clone was seen once. The gene calls are TRBV6-5 and TRBJ1-4, with TRBD1 matching 7 bases. Germline V gene sequence: CDR1 MNHEY, CDR2 SVGAGI. The V and J ends lost 4 bases and 5 bases, in that order; junction bases with no gene match: 7. This CDR3 is built from 15 residues. CDR3: CASSSVAGGNEKLFF. DNA of the CDR3: TGTGCCAGCAGTTCCGTCGCAGGGGGAAATGAAAAACTGTTTTTT.